A selection of T cell receptor beta chains follows, all from one sample in a study of blood T cell repertoires in COVID-19. Produced via immunoSEQ multiplex PCR; TCRdb's table is partial and in-frame only. This sample has about 34,000 clones, with 88% found just once. Specimen: peripheral blood. These receptors all come from a man aged 55-75 years with active COVID-19. Both conserved end residues are part of each CDR3. D genes are given only for firm matches. Rows may omit the clone size; those that give it use once, few, many or a size class.

cdr3_length	clone_size	d_call	v_call	j_call	cdr3_nt	cdr3_aa
15	NA	TRBD1	TRBV24-1	TRBJ2-1	TGTGCCACCAGTGGGACAGGGCCGTCCTACAATGAGCAGTTCTTC	CATSGTGPSYNEQFF
12	NA	NA	TRBV25-1	TRBJ2-7	TGTGCCAGCACCGGGAGAGCCTACGAGCAGTACTTC	CASTGRAYEQYF
13	few	NA	TRBV28	TRBJ1-1	TGTGCCAGCAGTCAAACAGGGAAGGCTGAAGCTTTCTTT	CASSQTGKAEAFF
17	NA	TRBD1	TRBV27	TRBJ1-2	TGTGCCAGCAGCCGAGGGACAGACACTACCTCTAACTATGGCTACACCTTC	CASSRGTDTTSNYGYTF
15	NA	TRBD1	TRBV11-3	TRBJ2-2	TGTGCCAGCAGCGACCGGGACAGAGACACCGGGGAGCTGTTTTTT	CASSDRDRDTGELFF
15	NA	NA	TRBV27	TRBJ1-3	TGTGCCAGCACCTCCCTCAGGGGATCTGGAAACACCATATATTTT	CASTSLRGSGNTIYF
14	once	NA	TRBV9	TRBJ2-1	TGTGCCAGCAGCGTAGTTACAGGTCACAATGAGCAGTTCTTC	CASSVVTGHNEQFF
13	NA	NA	TRBV3-1/TRBV3-2	TRBJ2-7	TGTGCCAGCCTAGGTCCTCCTATCTACGAGCAGTACTTC	CASLGPPIYEQYF
12	NA	NA	TRBV27	TRBJ1-1	TGTGCCAGCATGCGCAGGGGCGCTGAAGCTTTCTTT	CASMRRGAEAFF
15	NA	TRBD2	TRBV6-5	TRBJ2-1	TGTGCCAGCAGTTACTCGTTGACTAGCAACAATGAGCAGTTCTTC	CASSYSLTSNNEQFF
14	NA	NA	TRBV4-1	TRBJ2-3	TGCGCCAGCAGCTCTCCCCTTAGCACAGATACGCAGTATTTT	CASSSPLSTDTQYF
12	NA	NA	TRBV7-2	TRBJ1-5	TGTGCCAGTGCCAGGGCCAATCAGCCCCAGCATTTT	CASARANQPQHF
17	NA	TRBD1	TRBV14	TRBJ1-2	TGTGCCAGCAGCCAAGACCCAGTGGCAGGGGGGAACTATGGCTACACCTTC	CASSQDPVAGGNYGYTF
18	NA	NA	TRBV27	TRBJ2-5	TGTGCCAGCAGTTTAAGGGTGCGGTACGGGACTTACCAAGAGACCCAGTACTTC	CASSLRVRYGTYQETQYF
15	NA	NA	TRBV19	TRBJ1-5	TGTGCCAGTAGTATAGACAGGGGAGGCAATCAGCCCCAGCATTTT	CASSIDRGGNQPQHF
11	NA	NA	TRBV14	TRBJ2-7	TGTGCCAGCAGCCACACCTACGAGCAGTACTTC	CASSHTYEQYF
14	NA	NA	TRBV5-6	TRBJ1-2	TGTGCCAGCAGCTTGGCTGTGTCTAACTATGGCTACACCTTC	CASSLAVSNYGYTF
15	NA	NA	TRBV20-1	TRBJ2-1	TGCAGTGCTAGTCCCTACGCAAGCTCCTACAATGAGCAGTTCTTC	CSASPYASSYNEQFF
15	NA	TRBD2	TRBV5-1	TRBJ2-3	TGCGCCAGCAGCTTGTGGTCCCCTAGCGGGGATACGCAGTATTTT	CASSLWSPSGDTQYF
14	NA	TRBD2	TRBV19	TRBJ2-3	TGTGCCAGTAGTATAGGCGGGGGTAGAGATACGCAGTATTTT	CASSIGGGRDTQYF
16	NA	TRBD2	TRBV10-3	TRBJ2-1	TGTGCCATCAGTGGGACGGCGGGACTAACAAACAATGAGCAGTTCTTC	CAISGTAGLTNNEQFF
15	NA	TRBD2	TRBV29-1	TRBJ2-2	TGCGCCGGGCGGCTAGCGGGAGCCACACCCGGGGAGCTGTTTTTT	CAGRLAGATPGELFF
13	NA	NA	TRBV7-3	TRBJ2-3	TGTGCCAGCAGCTTAGGGGGCTCCGATACGCAGTATTTT	CASSLGGSDTQYF
15	NA	NA	TRBV5-5	TRBJ1-3	TGTGCCAGCAGCACCCAGGGATTCGGGGGAAACACCATATATTTT	CASSTQGFGGNTIYF
14	NA	NA	TRBV28	TRBJ2-1	TGTGCCAGCAGTTCTGGAGGGACGAGCGATGAGCAGTTCTTC	CASSSGGTSDEQFF
13	NA	TRBD1	TRBV19	TRBJ2-7	TGTGCCAGTAGTACCCTAAGACAGGGCGAGCAGTACTTC	CASSTLRQGEQYF
16	NA	TRBD2	TRBV9	TRBJ2-3	TGTGCCAGCAGCGTATGGGCTAGCGGGAACACAGATACGCAGTATTTT	CASSVWASGNTDTQYF
16	NA	NA	TRBV7-2	TRBJ2-7	TGTGCCAGCAGCTTAGGCGTTGGCGGGGTCTCCTACGAGCAGTACTTC	CASSLGVGGVSYEQYF
16	NA	TRBD2	TRBV7-9	TRBJ2-5	TGTGCCAGCAGCTCCCCCGGCGGGAGGGGTCAAGAGACCCAGTACTTC	CASSSPGGRGQETQYF
14	NA	TRBD1	TRBV6-5	TRBJ2-2	TGTGCCAGCACCGGGGACAGGGGGTCCGGGGAGCTGTTTTTT	CASTGDRGSGELFF
14	NA	TRBD1	TRBV7-9	TRBJ1-1	TGTGCCAGCGGCCAGGGGGGAAGGAGCACTGAAGCTTTCTTT	CASGQGGRSTEAFF
12	NA	NA	TRBV3-1/TRBV3-2	TRBJ2-7	TGTGCCAGCAGTCAAACAGCCTACGAGCAGTACTTC	CASSQTAYEQYF
15	NA	NA	TRBV19	TRBJ2-3	TGTGCCAGTAGTATCGGAGGCGGTGGAGCAGATACGCAGTATTTT	CASSIGGGGADTQYF
15	NA	NA	TRBV27	TRBJ2-5	TGTGCCAGCAGTTTCAGGGCGGTGGTCCAAGAGACCCAGTACTTC	CASSFRAVVQETQYF
15	NA	TRBD1	TRBV6-6	TRBJ2-7	TGTGCCAGCAGTGACCCCGTCAGGGGGCGCCACGAGCAGTACTTC	CASSDPVRGRHEQYF